Listed below are T cell receptor beta chains from one sample, sequenced in a study of a mutant IDH1 vaccine in newly diagnosed glioma. Their antigens are not known. Assay: immunoSEQ multiplex PCR; the TCRdb copy retains only in-frame clones and omits some. This sample has 84,000 or so clones, with approximately 75% found just once. The material sequenced was PBMCs, taken from a glioma patient whose treatment included an IDH1 peptide vaccine. All receptors derive from a man aged 35 to 55 with glioma. CDR3s include the opening cysteine and the closing phenylalanine or tryptophan. The D gene is left open where the match is weak. Rows give clone size only sometimes, using once, few, many, or a class for an expanded clone.

v_gene,abundance,d_gene,j_gene,CDR3nt,CDR3aa
TRBV18,NA,NA,TRBJ1-1,TGTGCCAGCTCACCACAGGGAGACAGAAGGAACACTGAAGCTTTCTTT,CASSPQGDRRNTEAFF
TRBV27,NA,TRBD1,TRBJ2-7,TGTGCCAGCAGTTACAGGGGGCCCACCTACGAGCAGTACTTC,CASSYRGPTYEQYF
TRBV30,once,NA,TRBJ1-1,TGTGCCTGGAGACCAGGGGCGATGAACACTGAAGCTTTCTTT,CAWRPGAMNTEAFF
TRBV2,NA,NA,TRBJ2-3,TGTGCCAGCAGTCCTCGGACTAGCACAGATACGCAGTATTTT,CASSPRTSTDTQYF
TRBV29-1,few,TRBD2,TRBJ2-7,TGCAGCGTTGTAGGACTAGCCCACGAGCAGTACTTC,CSVVGLAHEQYF
TRBV18,few,NA,TRBJ1-5,TGTGCCAGCTCGGGTTCGGGAGGGGTTAGCAATCAGCCCCAGCATTTT,CASSGSGGVSNQPQHF
TRBV5-4,few,NA,TRBJ2-2,TGTGCCAGCAGCTTCTGGACCACCGGGGAGCTGTTTTTT,CASSFWTTGELFF
TRBV29-1,once,TRBD2,TRBJ2-3,TGCAGCGTTTGGGGGGGAAGCACAGATACGCAGTATTTT,CSVWGGSTDTQYF
TRBV5-8,once,TRBD1,TRBJ2-3,TGTGCCAGCAGCTTGGCCGGGACAGGCTCCACAGATACGCAGTATTTT,CASSLAGTGSTDTQYF
TRBV19,few,TRBD1,TRBJ2-7,TGTGCCAGTAGTATAGATCTACCGACAGGGCTCAACGAGCAGTACTTC,CASSIDLPTGLNEQYF
TRBV28,NA,NA,TRBJ1-5,TGTGCCAGCAGTCCACCGGTGGACCCCACCCATTTT,CASSPPVDPTHF
TRBV4-3,NA,TRBD1,TRBJ1-1,TGCGCCAGCAGCCAAGTAGGAGAAGGGACAGAGAACACTGAAGCTTTCTTT,CASSQVGEGTENTEAFF
TRBV5-4,NA,TRBD1,TRBJ2-5,TGTGCCAGCAGGTGGGACAGGAGACAAGAGACCCAGTACTTC,CASRWDRRQETQYF
TRBV30,NA,TRBD2,TRBJ2-3,TGTGCCTGGAGGTGGCAGCGGGGGGAACAAGATACGCAGTATTTT,CAWRWQRGEQDTQYF
TRBV9,NA,NA,TRBJ2-3,TGTGCCAGCAGCGTAGGGGAGGATACGCAGTATTTT,CASSVGEDTQYF
TRBV9,NA,NA,TRBJ2-6,TGTGCCAGCAGCCACTCCGTGGGACAACGTAGCTCTGGGGCCAACGTCCTGACTTTC,CASSHSVGQRSSGANVLTF
TRBV6-6,once,NA,TRBJ1-2,TGTGCCAGCAGTTACTCGTTGGGAGGTGGCTACACCTTC,CASSYSLGGGYTF
TRBV29-1,NA,TRBD2,TRBJ2-7,TGCAGCGTTTCGACTAGCGGGACGTTTGCCGAGCAGTACTTC,CSVSTSGTFAEQYF
TRBV19,few,TRBD1,TRBJ1-5,TGTGCCATCTCAGGGGGCCTCAATCAGCCCCAGCATTTT,CAISGGLNQPQHF
TRBV15,few,TRBD2,TRBJ2-2,TGTGCCACCAAACCTAGCGGGACGAACACCGGGGAGCTGTTTTTT,CATKPSGTNTGELFF
TRBV15,NA,NA,TRBJ1-1,TGTGCCACCAGCAGAGGTGCCAGGGCGGTCGGCACTGAAGCTTTCTTT,CATSRGARAVGTEAFF
TRBV5-5,NA,NA,TRBJ1-2,TGTGCCAGCAGCTTAGCTGAGTTAGAAGGCTACACCTTC,CASSLAELEGYTF
TRBV7-2,NA,NA,TRBJ2-7,TGTGCCAGCAGCCCCGACGGCTACGAGCAGTACTTC,CASSPDGYEQYF
TRBV5-6,once,TRBD1,TRBJ1-2,TGTGCCAGCAGCCGACAGGGGCAGGAGGGCTACACCTTC,CASSRQGQEGYTF
TRBV7-3,few,TRBD2,TRBJ2-3,TGTGCCAGCAGCTCGGGGACTAGCGGGAGGGATACGCAGTATTTT,CASSSGTSGRDTQYF
TRBV7-8,once,TRBD1,TRBJ2-4,TGTGCCAGCAGCGGAGACAGGGGCAGCATTCAGTACTTC,CASSGDRGSIQYF
TRBV7-9,NA,NA,TRBJ1-1,TGTGCCAGCAGCTTAGCCCTTGTGGGCGGTGAAGCTTTCTTT,CASSLALVGGEAFF
TRBV21-1,few,NA,TRBJ1-4,TGTGCCAGCGGCCACCCCCTCGGACTGTTTTTT,CASGHPLGLFF
TRBV19,NA,NA,TRBJ2-2,TGTGCCAGTAGTACCCAGGTGGCCGGGGAGCTGTTTTTT,CASSTQVAGELFF